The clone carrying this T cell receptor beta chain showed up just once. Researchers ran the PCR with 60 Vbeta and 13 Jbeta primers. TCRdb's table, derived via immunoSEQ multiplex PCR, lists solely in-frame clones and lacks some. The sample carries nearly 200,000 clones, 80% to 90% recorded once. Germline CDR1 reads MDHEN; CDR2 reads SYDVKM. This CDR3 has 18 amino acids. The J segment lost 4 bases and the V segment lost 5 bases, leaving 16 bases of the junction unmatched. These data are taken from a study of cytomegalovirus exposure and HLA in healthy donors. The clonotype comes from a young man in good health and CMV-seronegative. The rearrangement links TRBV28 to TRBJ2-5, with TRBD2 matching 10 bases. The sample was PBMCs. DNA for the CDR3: TGTGCCAGCAGTCCTACGAGGATTAGCGGGGGGTTAGCAGAGACCCAGTACTTC. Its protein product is CASSPTRISGGLAETQYF.